These 11 T cell receptor beta chains came from one sample sequenced in a study of blood T cells in healthy people across ages. With a J-beta primer mix and a sample-barcoded 5' primer, a second PCR ran about 6 to 11 cycles. TCRdb reanalysed the 5' RACE reads using MiXCR and keeps one entry per CDR3 protein. This sample has approximately 1,700,000 distinct CDR3 sequences, with approximately 39% found just once. Sequencing was done on a sample of blood. These receptors were collected from a human donor in good health.

This clonotype has more than one count but fewer than ten. The CDR3 loop reads CASSVVMDSADYGYTF. The DNA of the CDR3 is TGTGCCAGCAGCGTAGTCATGGATTCAGCGGACTATGGCTACACCTTC. The chain recombines TRBV9 with TRBJ1-2; no firm D call. V lost 0 bases to trimming and J lost 3 bases, with 15 bases between them. CDR1 and CDR2 (germline): SGDLS, YYNGEE. CDR3 length: 16 amino acids.

In regard to this clonotype: It may be a read error: a sequence one base away is much more abundant. V gene TRBV5-1 combines with J gene TRBJ2-1; TRBD2 might be the D (5 bases). The length of the CDR3 is 13 residues. The germline V gene encodes CDR1 SGHRS and CDR2 YFSETQ. The V gene lost 5 bases and the J gene lost 10 bases, with 16 bases spanning the gap. In DNA form, the CDR3 reads TGCGCCAGCAGGAGAACCGCCCCGGGAGAGCAGTTCTTC. Residues: CASRRTAPGEQFF.

This chain links TRBV20-1 with TRBJ1-2; tentatively, D is TRBD1 (5 bases). Deletions cut 7 bases from V and 7 bases from J, with 19 bases between. The CDR3 extends over 13 amino acids. CDR1 and CDR2 from the germline V gene are DFQATT and SNEGSKA (reference sequence). The CDR3 loop is CSGQIHRDSGYTF. The CDR3 DNA sequence: TGCAGTGGGCAGATCCATCGGGACTCTGGCTACACCTTC.

The chain employs TRBV5-5 and TRBJ2-5; 15 positions agree with TRBD2. This CDR3 is built from 17 residues. J gave up 3 bases and V 4 bases, and 7 bases lay outside the gene matches. The V gene's germline CDR1 is SGHKS and CDR2 YYEKEE (reference sequence). CDR3 nucleotides: TGTGCCAGCAGCCCGAGGACTAGCGGGGGGGCTGAAGAGACCCAGTACTTC. Its protein is CASSPRTSGGAEETQYF.

In this sample, this clonotype turned up once. This rearrangement joins TRBV7-2 to TRBJ1-2; no reliable D call. The germline V and J ends were trimmed by 1 base and 7 bases, with 28 bases remaining between them. The CDR3 runs to 19 residues. CDR1 SGHTA and CDR2 FQGNSA come from the germline V gene. The DNA of the CDR3 is TGTGCCAGCAGCTTAGTACCAGCGATGAACACTGAGGCTTTCTTTGGCTACACCTTC. Its protein is CASSLVPAMNTEAFFGYTF.

The chain combines TRBV7-6 with TRBJ2-7, with a possible D match to TRBD2 (5 bases). CDR1 and CDR2 from the germline V gene are SGHVS and FNYEAQ. CDR3 length equals 15 residues. The V end was cut by 5 bases, the J end by 6 bases, with 20 bases between. CDR3 bases: TGTGCCAGCAGCCCCGAGGACTTCCCCGTGTGCGAGCAGTACTTC. Its translation: CASSPEDFPVCEQYF.

The V gene is TRBV18, the J gene TRBJ2-1; D is ambiguous. Trimming took off 4 bases at V and 5 bases at J, with 21 bases between the two ends. This CDR3 comprises 17 residues. Looked up from germline, CDR1 is KGHSH and CDR2 is LQKENI. CDR3 sequence (DNA): TGTGCCAGCTCACTAGACCCCGTTTCTACCTTAAACAATGAGCAGTTCTTC. The encoded protein is CASSLDPVSTLNNEQFF.

V gene TRBV27 combines with J gene TRBJ1-5; TRBD1 is a possible D gene (6 bases). This CDR3 spans 17 amino acids. V shed 5 bases and J shed 4 bases, with 21 bases lying between them. CDR1 is MNHEY and CDR2 is SMNVEV in the germline V gene (reference sequence). This chain's CDR3 is CASSPAGFRGPNQPQHF. For the CDR3, the DNA is TGTGCCAGCAGTCCCGCAGGGTTCAGGGGACCAAATCAGCCCCAGCATTTT.

V is TRBV11-2 and J is TRBJ1-2, with D possibly being TRBD1 (6 bases). The CDR3 totals 17 residues. V lost 6 bases, J lost 0 bases, and 20 bases lay in between. Germline values: CDR1 SGHAT, CDR2 FQNNGV. The CDR3 spells CASSYSGTSLTNYGYTF. CDR3 bases: TGTGCCAGCAGTTACTCCGGGACAAGCCTAACTAACTATGGCTACACCTTC.

The rearrangement uses TRBV5-1 and TRBJ1-2; D is ambiguous. The germline gives CDR1 SGHRS, CDR2 YFSETQ. Between the trimmed V and J ends, which lost 4 bases and 3 bases, there was a span of 13 bases. The length of the CDR3 is 14 residues. The CDR3 protein is CASSPFAQYYGYTF. Here the CDR3 DNA reads TGCGCCAGCAGCCCCTTCGCTCAGTACTATGGCTACACCTTC.

The CDR3 sequence is CSARDGGGPEETQYF. CDR3 coding DNA: TGCAGTGCTAGAGATGGCGGGGGACCGGAAGAGACCCAGTACTTC. The V gene is TRBV20-1, the J gene TRBJ2-7; 7 bases are shared with TRBD2. The end of the DNA fits TRBJ2-5 better, so the J call may be wrong. The CDR3 extends over 15 amino acids. CDR1 and CDR2 (germline): DFQATT, SNEGSKA (reference sequence).